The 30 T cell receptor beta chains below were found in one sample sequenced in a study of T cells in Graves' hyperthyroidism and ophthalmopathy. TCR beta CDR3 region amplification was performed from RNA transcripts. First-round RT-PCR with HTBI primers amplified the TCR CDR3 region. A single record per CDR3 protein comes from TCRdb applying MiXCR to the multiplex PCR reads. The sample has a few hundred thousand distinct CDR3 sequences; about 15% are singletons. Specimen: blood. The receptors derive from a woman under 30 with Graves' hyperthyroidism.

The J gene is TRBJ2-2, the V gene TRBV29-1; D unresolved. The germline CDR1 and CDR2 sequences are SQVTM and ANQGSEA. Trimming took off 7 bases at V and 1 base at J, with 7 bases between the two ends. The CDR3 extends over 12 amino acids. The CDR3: CSAVRNTGELFF. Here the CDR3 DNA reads TGCAGCGCCGTTAGGAACACCGGGGAGCTGTTTTTT.

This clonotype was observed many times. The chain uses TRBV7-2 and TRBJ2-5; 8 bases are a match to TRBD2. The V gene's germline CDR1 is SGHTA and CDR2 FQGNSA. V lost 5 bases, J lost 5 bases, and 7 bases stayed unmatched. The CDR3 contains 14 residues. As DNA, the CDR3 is TGTGCCAGCAGCATTCGGGGGGGCAGGGAGACCCAGTACTTC. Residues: CASSIRGGRETQYF.

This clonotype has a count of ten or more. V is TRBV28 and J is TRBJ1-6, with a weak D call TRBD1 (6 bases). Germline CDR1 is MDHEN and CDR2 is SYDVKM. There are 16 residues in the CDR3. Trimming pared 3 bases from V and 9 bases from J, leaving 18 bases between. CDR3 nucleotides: TGTGCCAGCAGTTTCCGAGTTGGGGGCCGAATTTCACCCCTCCACTTT. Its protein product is CASSFRVGGRISPLHF.

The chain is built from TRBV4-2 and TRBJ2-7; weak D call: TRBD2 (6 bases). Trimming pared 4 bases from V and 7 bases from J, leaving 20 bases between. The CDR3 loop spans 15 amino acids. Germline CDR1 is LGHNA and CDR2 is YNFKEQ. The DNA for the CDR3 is TGTGCCAGCAGCCCACTGGGCGGGGCCCTGTCTGAGCAGTACTTC. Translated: CASSPLGGALSEQYF.

The CDR3: CASSRGDRREQYF. CDR3 bases: TGTGCCAGCAGCCGAGGGGACAGACGGGAGCAGTACTTC. The rearrangement uses TRBV7-2 and TRBJ2-7, with TRBD1 matching over 7 bases. The length of the CDR3 is 13 residues. From germline, CDR1 is SGHTA and CDR2 FQGNSA. V lost 5 bases and J lost 7; bases outside the gene matches: 8.

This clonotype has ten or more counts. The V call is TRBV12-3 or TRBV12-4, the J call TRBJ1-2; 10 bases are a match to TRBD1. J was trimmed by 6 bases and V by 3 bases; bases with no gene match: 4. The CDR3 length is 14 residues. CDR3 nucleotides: TGTGCCAGCAGTTTCGCCGGGACAGGGGATGGCTACACCTTC. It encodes CASSFAGTGDGYTF.

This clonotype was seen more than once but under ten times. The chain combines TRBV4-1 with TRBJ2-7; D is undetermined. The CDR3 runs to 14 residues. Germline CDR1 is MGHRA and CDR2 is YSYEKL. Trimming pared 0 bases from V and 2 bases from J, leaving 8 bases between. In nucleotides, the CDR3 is TGCGCCAGCAGCCAAGAGGGCAGGACCTACGAGCAGTACTTC. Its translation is CASSQEGRTYEQYF.

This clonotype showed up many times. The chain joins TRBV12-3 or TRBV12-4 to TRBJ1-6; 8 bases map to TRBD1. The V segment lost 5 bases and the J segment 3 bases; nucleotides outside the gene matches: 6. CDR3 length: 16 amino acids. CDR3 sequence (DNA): TGTGCCAGCAGTCCTCGGGGACAGGTCTATAATTCACCCCTCCACTTT. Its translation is CASSPRGQVYNSPLHF.

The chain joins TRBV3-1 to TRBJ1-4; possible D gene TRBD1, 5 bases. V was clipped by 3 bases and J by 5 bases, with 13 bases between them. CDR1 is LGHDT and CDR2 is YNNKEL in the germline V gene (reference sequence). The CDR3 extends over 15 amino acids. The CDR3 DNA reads TGTGCCAGCAGCCAGCGTGGGACGGGGAATGAAAAACTGTTTTTT. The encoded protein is CASSQRGTGNEKLFF.

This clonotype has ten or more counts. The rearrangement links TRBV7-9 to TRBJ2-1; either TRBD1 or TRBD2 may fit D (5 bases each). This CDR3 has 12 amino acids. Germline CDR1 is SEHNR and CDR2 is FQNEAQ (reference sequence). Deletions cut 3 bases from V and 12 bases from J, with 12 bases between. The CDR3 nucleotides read TGTGCCAGCAGCTTGGGGGTTTTAGCGCAGTTCTTC. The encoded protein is CASSLGVLAQFF. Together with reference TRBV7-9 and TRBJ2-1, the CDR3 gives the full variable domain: DTGVSQNPRHKITKRGQNVTFRCDPISEHNRLYWYRQTLGQGPEFLTYFQNEAQLEKSRLLSDRFSAERPKGSFSTLEIQRTEQGDSAMYLCASSLGVLAQFFGPGTRLTVL.

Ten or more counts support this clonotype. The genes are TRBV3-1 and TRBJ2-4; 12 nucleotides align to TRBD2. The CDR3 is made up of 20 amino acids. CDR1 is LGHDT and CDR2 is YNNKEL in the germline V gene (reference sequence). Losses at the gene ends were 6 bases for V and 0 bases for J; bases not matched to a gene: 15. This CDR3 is CASSLASTSGGPLAKNIQYF. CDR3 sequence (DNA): TGTGCCAGCAGTCTCGCCTCGACTAGCGGGGGTCCACTAGCCAAAAACATTCAGTACTTC.

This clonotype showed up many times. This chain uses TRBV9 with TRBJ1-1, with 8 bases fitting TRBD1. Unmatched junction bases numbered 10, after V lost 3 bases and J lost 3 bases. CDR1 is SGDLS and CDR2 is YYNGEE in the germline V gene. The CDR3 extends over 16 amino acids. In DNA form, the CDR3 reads TGTGCCAGCAGCGGGGGACAGGATGGTTCGGACACTGAAGCTTTCTTT. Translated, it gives CASSGGQDGSDTEAFF.

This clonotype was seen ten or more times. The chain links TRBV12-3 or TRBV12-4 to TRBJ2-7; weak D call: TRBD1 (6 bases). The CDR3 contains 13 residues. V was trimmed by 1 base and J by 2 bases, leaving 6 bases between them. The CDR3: CASSLEGAYEQYF. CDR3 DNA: TGTGCCAGCAGTTTAGAGGGGGCCTACGAGCAGTACTTC.

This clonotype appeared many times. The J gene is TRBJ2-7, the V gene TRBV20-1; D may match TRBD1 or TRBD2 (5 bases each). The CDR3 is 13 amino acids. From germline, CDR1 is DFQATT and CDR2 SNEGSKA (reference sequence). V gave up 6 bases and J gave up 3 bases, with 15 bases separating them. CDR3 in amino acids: CSATRGFRYEQYF. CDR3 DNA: TGCAGTGCAACCCGGGGCTTTCGCTACGAGCAGTACTTC.

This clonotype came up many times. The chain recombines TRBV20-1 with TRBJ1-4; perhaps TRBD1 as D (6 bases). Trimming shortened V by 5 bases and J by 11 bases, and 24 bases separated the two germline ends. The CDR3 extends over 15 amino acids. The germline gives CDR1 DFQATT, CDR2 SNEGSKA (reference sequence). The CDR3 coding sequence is TGCAGTGCTTTCGCCGGGACACAAGGGATGGGGAAACTGTTTTTT. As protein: CSAFAGTQGMGKLFF.

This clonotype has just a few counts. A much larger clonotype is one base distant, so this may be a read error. Written as DNA, the CDR3 is TGTGCCAGCAGCCATGGGACTAGCGCTCATGGGCAGTTCTTC. It codes for CASSHGTSAHGQFF. The V call is TRBV7-2, the J call TRBJ2-1; 10 bases line up with TRBD2. Germline V gene sequence: CDR1 SGHTA, CDR2 FQGNSA. The CDR3 covers 14 residues. The trim removed 5 bases at V and 12 bases at J, leaving 10 bases unmatched. Based on the CDR3 plus reference TRBV7-2 and TRBJ2-1, the full variable domain is GAGVSQSPSNKVTEKGKDVELRCDPISGHTALYWYRQSLGQGLEFLIYFQGNSAPDKSGLPSDRFSAERTGGSVSTLTIQRTQQEDSAVYLCASSHGTSAHGQFFGPGTRLTVL.

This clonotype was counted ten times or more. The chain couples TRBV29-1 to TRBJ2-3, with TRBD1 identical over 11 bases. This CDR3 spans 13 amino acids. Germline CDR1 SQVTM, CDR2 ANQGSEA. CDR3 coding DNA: TGCGCCCCCCGGGGACAGGGGGCAGATACGCAGTATTTT. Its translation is CAPRGQGADTQYF.

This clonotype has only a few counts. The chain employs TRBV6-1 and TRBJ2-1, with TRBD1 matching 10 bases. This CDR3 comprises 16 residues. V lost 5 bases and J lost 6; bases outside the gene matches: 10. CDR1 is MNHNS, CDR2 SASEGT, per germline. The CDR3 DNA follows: TGTGCCAGCAGTTCTTTGACAGGGGGCGAGGTCAATGAGCAGTTCTTC. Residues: CASSSLTGGEVNEQFF.

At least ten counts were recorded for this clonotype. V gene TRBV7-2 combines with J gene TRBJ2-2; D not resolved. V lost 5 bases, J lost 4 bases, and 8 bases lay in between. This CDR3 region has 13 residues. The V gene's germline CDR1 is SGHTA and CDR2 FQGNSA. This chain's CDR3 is CASSARRTGELFF. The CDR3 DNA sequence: TGTGCCAGCAGCGCTCGGCGCACCGGGGAGCTGTTTTTT.

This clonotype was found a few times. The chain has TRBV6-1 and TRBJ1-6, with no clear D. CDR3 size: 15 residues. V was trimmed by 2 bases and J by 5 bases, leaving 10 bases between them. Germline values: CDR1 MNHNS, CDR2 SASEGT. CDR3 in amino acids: CASSEWEEDNSPLHF. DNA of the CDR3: TGTGCCAGCAGTGAATGGGAGGAGGATAATTCACCCCTCCACTTT.

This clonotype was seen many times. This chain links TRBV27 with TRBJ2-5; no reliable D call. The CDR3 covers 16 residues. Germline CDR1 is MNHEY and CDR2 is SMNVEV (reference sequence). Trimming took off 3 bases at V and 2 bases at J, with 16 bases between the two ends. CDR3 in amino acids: CASSFRFPRPQETQYF. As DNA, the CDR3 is TGTGCCAGCAGTTTTCGTTTTCCACGGCCACAAGAGACCCAGTACTTC.

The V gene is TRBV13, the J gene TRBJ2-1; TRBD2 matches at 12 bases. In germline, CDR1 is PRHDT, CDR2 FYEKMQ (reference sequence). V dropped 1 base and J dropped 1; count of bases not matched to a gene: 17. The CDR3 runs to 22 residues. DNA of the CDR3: TGTGCCAGCAGCTTAGAGTTTCGAGGACTAGCGGGACTGGATCGGTCCTACAATGAGCAGTTCTTC. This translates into CASSLEFRGLAGLDRSYNEQFF.

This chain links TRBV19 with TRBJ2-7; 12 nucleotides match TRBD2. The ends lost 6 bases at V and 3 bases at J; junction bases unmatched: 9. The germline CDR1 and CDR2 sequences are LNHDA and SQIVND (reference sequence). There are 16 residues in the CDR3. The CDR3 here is CASSGLAGSPFYEQYF. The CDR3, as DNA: TGTGCCAGTAGCGGACTAGCGGGGTCACCCTTCTACGAGCAGTACTTC.

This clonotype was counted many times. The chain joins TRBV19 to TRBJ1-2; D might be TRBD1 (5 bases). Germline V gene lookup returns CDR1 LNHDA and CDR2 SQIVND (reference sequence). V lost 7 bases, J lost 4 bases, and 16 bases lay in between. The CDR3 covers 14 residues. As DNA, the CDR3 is TGTGCCAGTACCGTACACGGGGCCCGCTATGGCTACACCTTC. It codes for CASTVHGARYGYTF.

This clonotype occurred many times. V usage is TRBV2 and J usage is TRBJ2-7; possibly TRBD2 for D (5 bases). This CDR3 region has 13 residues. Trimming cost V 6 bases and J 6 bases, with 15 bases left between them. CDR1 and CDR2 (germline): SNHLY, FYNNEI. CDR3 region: CASRGGGYGEQYF. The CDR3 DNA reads TGTGCCAGCAGAGGAGGAGGATATGGCGAGCAGTACTTC.

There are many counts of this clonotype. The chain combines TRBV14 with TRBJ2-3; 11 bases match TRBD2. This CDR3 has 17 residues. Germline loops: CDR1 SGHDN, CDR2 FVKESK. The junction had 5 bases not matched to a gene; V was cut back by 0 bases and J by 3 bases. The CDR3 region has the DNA TGTGCCAGCAGCCAAGAGGCCCGACTAGCGGGGACAGATACGCAGTATTTT. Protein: CASSQEARLAGTDTQYF.

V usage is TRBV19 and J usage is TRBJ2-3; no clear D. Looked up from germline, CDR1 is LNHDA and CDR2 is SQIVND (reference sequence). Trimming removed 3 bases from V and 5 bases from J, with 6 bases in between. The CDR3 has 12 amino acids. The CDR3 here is CASSIRRDTQYF. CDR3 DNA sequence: TGTGCCAGTAGTATTCGGCGAGATACGCAGTATTTT.

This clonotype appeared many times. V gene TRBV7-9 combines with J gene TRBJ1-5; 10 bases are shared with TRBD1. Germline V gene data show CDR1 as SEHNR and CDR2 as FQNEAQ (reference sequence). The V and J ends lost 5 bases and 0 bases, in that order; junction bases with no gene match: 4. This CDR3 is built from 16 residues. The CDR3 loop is CASSRQGAPSNQPQHF. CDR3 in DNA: TGTGCCAGCAGCCGACAGGGGGCGCCTAGCAATCAGCCCCAGCATTTT.

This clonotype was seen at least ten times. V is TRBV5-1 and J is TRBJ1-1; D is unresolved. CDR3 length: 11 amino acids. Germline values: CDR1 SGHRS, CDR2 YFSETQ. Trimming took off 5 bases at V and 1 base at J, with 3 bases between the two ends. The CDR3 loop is CASRENTEAFF. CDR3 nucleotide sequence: TGCGCCAGCAGGGAGAACACTGAAGCTTTCTTT.

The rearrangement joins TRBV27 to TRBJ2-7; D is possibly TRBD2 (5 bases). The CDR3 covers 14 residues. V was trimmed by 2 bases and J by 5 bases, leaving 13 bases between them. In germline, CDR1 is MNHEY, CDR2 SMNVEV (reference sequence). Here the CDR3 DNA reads TGTGCCAGCAGTTTAACTGCGGGCTGGAACGAGCAGTACTTC. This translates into CASSLTAGWNEQYF.